The T cell receptor beta chain described here comes from a study of CD4 T cells in relation to SARS-CoV-2 and coronaviruses. Unexposed donor CD4+ T cells date from about 2011-2018, before the COVID-19 pandemic. CD4+ T cells were isolated from the cells after more than 8 days of culture. This clone has just one count. The antigen is undetermined. Trimming cost V 7 bases and J 3 bases; bases outside gene matches: 6. Germline V gene data show CDR1 as MNHNY and CDR2 as SVGAGI (reference sequence). This CDR3 region has 14 residues. Method: immunoSEQ multiplex PCR; TCRdb's copy keeps in-frame clones and lacks some. The sample consists of around 16,000 clones, around four fifths of them appearing once.

This clonotype originated in a human donor in good health. The chain has TRBV6-6 and TRBJ2-7, with 10 bases lining up with TRBD2. Sample: CD4+ T cells from PBMCs, cultured in vitro. CDR3 protein: CASTLAGADYEQYF. CDR3 coding DNA: TGTGCCAGCACGCTAGCGGGAGCGGACTACGAGCAGTACTTC.